This T cell receptor beta chain originates from a study of Graves' ophthalmopathy and Graves' hyperthyroidism. Study conclusions and caveats: Distinction of ophthalmopathy from stable hyperthyroidism by a 13-signature model reached roughly 85% sensitivity and 81.08% specificity. The majority of expanded thyroid clonotypes above 0.001 frequency also occurred in blood.

The CDR3 loop spans 15 amino acids. CDR1 and CDR2 (germline): SEHNR, FQNEAQ (reference sequence). As the template, RNA transcripts were used to amplify TCR beta CDR3 regions. Scientists carried out first-round RT-PCR using HTBI primers and then a second-round multiplex PCR. A single record per CDR3 protein comes from TCRdb applying MiXCR to the multiplex PCR reads. The sample holds about 500,000 distinct CDR3 sequences; about 40% are singletons and the top ten take 3.5% to 5%. Each diagnosis was determined on the basis of clinical symptoms, serum thyroxine, TRAb, thyroid ultrasound and orbital computed tomography. Remarks on this clonotype: Its antigen is still unknown.

This TCR derives from an adult man with Graves' hyperthyroidism. The chain has TRBV7-9 and TRBJ2-5, with a tentative D call TRBD2 (6 bases). Matching the DNA end better, TRBJ2-4 makes the J call doubtful. Sequenced material: peripheral blood or thyroid tissue (not recorded which). The CDR3 nucleotides are TGTGCCAGCAGCTCTGGGGGGTATTCCAAAAACATTCAGTACTTC. Translated, it gives CASSSGGYSKNIQYF.